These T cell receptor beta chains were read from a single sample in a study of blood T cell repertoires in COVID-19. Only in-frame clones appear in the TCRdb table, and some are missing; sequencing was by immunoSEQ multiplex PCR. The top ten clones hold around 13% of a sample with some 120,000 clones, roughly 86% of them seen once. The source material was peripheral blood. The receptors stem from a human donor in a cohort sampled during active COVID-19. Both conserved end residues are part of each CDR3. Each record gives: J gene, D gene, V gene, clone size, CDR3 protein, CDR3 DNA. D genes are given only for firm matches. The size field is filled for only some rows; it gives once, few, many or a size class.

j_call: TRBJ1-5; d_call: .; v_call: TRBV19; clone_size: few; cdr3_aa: CASTDQGMGQPQHF; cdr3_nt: TGTGCCAGTACCGATCAGGGGATGGGTCAGCCCCAGCATTTT
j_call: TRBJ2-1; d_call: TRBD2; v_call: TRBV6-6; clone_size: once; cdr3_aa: CASTLAGGNEQFF; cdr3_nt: TGTGCCAGCACCCTAGCGGGGGGGAATGAGCAGTTCTTC
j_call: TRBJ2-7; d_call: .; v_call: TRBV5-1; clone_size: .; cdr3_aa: CASSFGGTYEQYF; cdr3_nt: TGCGCCAGCAGCTTCGGGGGAACCTACGAGCAGTACTTC
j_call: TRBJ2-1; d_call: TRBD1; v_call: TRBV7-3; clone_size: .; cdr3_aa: CASSPIPGQGENEQFF; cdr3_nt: TGTGCCAGCAGCCCAATACCGGGACAGGGGGAGAATGAGCAGTTCTTC
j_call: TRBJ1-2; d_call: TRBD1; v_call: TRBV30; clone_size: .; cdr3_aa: CAWGDRPWDGYTF; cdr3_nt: TGTGCCTGGGGGGACAGGCCGTGGGATGGCTACACCTTC
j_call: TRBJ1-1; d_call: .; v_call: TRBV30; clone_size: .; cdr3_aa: CAWSPRSNTEAFF; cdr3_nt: TGTGCCTGGAGCCCCAGATCGAACACTGAAGCTTTCTTT
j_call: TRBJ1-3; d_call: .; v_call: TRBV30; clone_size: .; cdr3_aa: CAYRRGNTIYF; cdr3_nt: TGTGCCTACCGCCGGGGAAACACCATATATTTT
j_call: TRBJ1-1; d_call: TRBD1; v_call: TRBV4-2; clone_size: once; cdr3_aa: CASSQDGGTGEAFF; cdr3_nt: TGTGCCAGCAGCCAAGACGGAGGGACAGGTGAAGCTTTCTTT
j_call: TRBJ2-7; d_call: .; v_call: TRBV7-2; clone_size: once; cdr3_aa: CASSARVSGSYEQYF; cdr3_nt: TGTGCCAGCAGCGCCAGGGTTTCGGGTTCCTACGAGCAGTACTTC
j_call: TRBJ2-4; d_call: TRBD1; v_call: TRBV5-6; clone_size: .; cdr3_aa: CASSPGTGKNIQYF; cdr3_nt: TGTGCCAGCAGCCCCGGGACAGGAAAAAACATTCAGTACTTC
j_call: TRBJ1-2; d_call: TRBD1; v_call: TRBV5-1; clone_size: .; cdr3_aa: CASSSRTGVHGYTF; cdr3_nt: TGCGCCAGCAGCTCGAGGACAGGGGTGCATGGCTACACCTTC
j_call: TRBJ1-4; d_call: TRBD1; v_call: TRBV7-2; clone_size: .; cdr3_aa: CASSFGRQGEKLFF; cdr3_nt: TGTGCCAGCAGCTTTGGGCGACAGGGCGAAAAACTGTTTTTT
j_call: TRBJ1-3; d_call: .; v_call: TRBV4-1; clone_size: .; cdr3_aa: CASSQDRGAGNTIYF; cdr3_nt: TGCGCCAGCAGCCAAGACCGGGGGGCTGGAAACACCATATATTTT
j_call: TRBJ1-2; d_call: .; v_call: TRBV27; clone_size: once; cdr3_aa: CASSLSWARRGLRGYTF; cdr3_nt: TGTGCCAGCAGTTTATCGTGGGCCCGCAGGGGATTGCGCGGCTACACCTTC
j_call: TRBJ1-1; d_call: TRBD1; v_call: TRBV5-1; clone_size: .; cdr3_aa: CASSLGQGAQAFF; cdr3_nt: TGCGCCAGCAGCTTGGGGCAGGGGGCGCAGGCTTTCTTT
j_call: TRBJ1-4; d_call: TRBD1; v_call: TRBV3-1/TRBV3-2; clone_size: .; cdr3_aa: CASSLKTGGITNEKLFF; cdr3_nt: TGTGCCAGCAGCCTGAAGACAGGGGGAATAACTAATGAAAAACTGTTTTTT
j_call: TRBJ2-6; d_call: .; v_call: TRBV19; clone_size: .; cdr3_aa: CASRSNRAGANVLTF; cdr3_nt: TGTGCCAGTAGATCCAACAGGGCTGGGGCCAACGTCCTGACTTTC
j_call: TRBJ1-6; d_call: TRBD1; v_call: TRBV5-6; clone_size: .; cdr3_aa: CASSSDRNSPLHF; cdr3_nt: TGTGCCAGCAGCTCGGACAGGAATTCACCCCTCCACTTT
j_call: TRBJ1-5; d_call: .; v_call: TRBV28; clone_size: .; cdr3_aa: CASSLTDRSNQPQHF; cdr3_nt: TGTGCCAGCAGTCTTACCGACAGGTCCAATCAGCCCCAGCATTTT
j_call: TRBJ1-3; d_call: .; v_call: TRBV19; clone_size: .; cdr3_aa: CASSILGGRNTIYF; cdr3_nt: TGTGCCAGTAGTATTTTGGGAGGTCGAAACACCATATATTTT
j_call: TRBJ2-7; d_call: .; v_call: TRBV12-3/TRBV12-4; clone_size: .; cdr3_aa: CASSRDPYEQYF; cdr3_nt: TGTGCCAGCAGTCGAGATCCCTACGAGCAGTACTTC
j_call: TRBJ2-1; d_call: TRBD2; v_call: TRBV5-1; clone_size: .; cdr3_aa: CASSLGTSEFF; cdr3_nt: TGCGCCAGCAGCTTAGGGACTAGTGAGTTCTTC
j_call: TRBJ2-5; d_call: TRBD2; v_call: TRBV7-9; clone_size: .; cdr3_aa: CASSRERLAGGPGETQYF; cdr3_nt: TGTGCCAGCAGCCGCGAAAGGCTAGCGGGGGGGCCTGGGGAGACCCAGTACTTC
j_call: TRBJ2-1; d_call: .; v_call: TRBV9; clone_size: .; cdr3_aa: CASSVRTESYNEQFF; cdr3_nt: TGTGCCAGCAGCGTAAGGACAGAATCCTACAATGAGCAGTTCTTC
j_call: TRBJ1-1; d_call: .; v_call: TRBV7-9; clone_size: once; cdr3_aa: CASSLGGSLSGEAFF; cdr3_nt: TGTGCCAGCAGCTTAGGAGGGTCTTTGAGCGGCGAAGCTTTCTTT
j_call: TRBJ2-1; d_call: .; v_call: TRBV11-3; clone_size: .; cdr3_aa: CASSRDNLNEQFF; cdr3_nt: TGTGCCAGCAGCCGGGACAACCTTAATGAGCAGTTCTTC
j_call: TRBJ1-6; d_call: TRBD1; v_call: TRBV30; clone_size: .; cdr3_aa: CAWSRVGGLNNSPLHF; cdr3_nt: TGTGCCTGGAGTAGGGTAGGGGGCTTGAACAATTCACCCCTCCACTTT
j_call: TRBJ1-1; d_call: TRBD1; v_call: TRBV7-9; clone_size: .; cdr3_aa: CASSYDRVRRQTEAFF; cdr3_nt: TGTGCCAGCAGCTACGACAGGGTAAGGCGCCAAACTGAAGCTTTCTTT
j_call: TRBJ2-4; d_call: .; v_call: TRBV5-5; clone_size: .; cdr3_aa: CASSFTLTGQPKNIQYF; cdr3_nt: TGTGCCAGCAGCTTTACCCTCACGGGACAACCGAAAAACATTCAGTACTTC
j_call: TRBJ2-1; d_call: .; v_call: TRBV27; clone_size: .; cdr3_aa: CASSLSVSESSYNEQFF; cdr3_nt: TGTGCCAGCAGTTTATCGGTTTCCGAGAGCTCCTACAATGAGCAGTTCTTC
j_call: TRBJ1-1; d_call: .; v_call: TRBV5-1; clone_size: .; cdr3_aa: CASSFFGEAEAFF; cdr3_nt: TGCGCCAGCAGCTTTTTCGGAGAGGCTGAAGCTTTCTTT
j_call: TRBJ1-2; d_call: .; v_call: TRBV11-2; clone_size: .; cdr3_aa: CASSLEGHGYTF; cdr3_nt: TGTGCCAGCAGCTTAGAGGGCCATGGCTACACCTTC
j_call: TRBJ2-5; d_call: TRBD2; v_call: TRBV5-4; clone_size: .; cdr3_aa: CIAQRGGEETQYF; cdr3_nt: TGTATCGCCCAGCGGGGGGGAGAGGAGACCCAGTACTTC
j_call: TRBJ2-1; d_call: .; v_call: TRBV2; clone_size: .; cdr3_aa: CASRAYNEQFF; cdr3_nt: TGTGCCAGCAGAGCGTACAATGAGCAGTTCTTC
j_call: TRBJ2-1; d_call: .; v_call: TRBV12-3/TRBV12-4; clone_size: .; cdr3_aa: CASSTRGEQFF; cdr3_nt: TGTGCCAGCAGTACGAGGGGGGAGCAGTTCTTC
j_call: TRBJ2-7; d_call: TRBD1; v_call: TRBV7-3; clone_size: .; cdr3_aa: CASSPGTGSHEQYF; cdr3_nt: TGTGCCAGCAGCCCGGGGACAGGGTCCCACGAGCAGTACTTC
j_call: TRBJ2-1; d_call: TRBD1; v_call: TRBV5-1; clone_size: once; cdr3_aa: CASFGQGRAAEQFF; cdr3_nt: TGCGCCAGCTTTGGACAGGGAAGGGCAGCTGAGCAGTTCTTC
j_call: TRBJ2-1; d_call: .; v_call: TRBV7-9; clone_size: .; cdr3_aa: CASTHRSRGSYNEQFF; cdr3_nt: TGTGCCAGCACCCACCGGAGCCGGGGGTCCTACAATGAGCAGTTCTTC
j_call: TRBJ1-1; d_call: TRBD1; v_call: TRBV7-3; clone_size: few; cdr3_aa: CASSLGTGAAFF; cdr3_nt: TGTGCCAGCAGCTTAGGGACAGGGGCAGCTTTCTTT
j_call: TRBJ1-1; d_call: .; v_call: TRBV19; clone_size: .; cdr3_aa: CASRPGSPTLNTEAFF; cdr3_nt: TGTGCCAGTAGGCCCGGGAGCCCGACCTTGAACACTGAAGCTTTCTTT
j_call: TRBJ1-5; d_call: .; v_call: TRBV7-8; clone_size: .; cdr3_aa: CASTPGGSRNGQPQHF; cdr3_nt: TGTGCCAGCACCCCTGGAGGGAGTCGTAACGGTCAGCCCCAGCATTTT
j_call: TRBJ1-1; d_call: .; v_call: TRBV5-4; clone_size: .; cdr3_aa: CASSLGLENTEAFF; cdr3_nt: TGTGCCAGCAGCTTGGGATTAGAGAACACTGAAGCTTTCTTT
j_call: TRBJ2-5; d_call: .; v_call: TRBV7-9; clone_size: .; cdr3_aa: CASSLASGEAGTQYF; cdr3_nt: TGTGCCAGCAGCTTAGCGTCCGGGGAGGCGGGTACCCAGTACTTC
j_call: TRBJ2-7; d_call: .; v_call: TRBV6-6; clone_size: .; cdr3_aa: CASSPSGGRGSYEQYF; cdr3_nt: TGTGCCAGCAGCCCCTCGGGGGGCAGGGGATCCTACGAGCAGTACTTC
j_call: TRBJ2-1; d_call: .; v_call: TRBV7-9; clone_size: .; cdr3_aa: CASSLVAANEQFF; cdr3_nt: TGTGCCAGCAGCTTAGTGGCCGCTAATGAGCAGTTCTTC
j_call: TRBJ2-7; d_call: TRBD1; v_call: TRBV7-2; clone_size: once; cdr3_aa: CASSLMGQGLGEQYF; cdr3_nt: TGTGCCAGCAGCTTAATGGGACAGGGCCTGGGAGAGCAGTACTTC
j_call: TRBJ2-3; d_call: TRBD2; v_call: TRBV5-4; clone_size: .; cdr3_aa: CASSLWAGGTTDTQYF; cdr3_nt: TGTGCCAGCAGCCTTTGGGCGGGGGGGACCACAGATACGCAGTATTTT
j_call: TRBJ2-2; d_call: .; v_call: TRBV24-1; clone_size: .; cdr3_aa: CATSETTGLNTGELFF; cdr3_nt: TGTGCCACCAGTGAGACCACAGGGTTGAACACCGGGGAGCTGTTTTTT
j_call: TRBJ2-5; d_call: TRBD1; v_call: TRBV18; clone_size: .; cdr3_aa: CASSPLFQGAGETQYF; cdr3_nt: TGTGCCAGCTCACCACTGTTCCAGGGGGCAGGGGAGACCCAGTACTTC
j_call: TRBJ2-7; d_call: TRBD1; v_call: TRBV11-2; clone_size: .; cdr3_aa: CASSLTRQGLEQYF; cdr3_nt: TGTGCCAGCAGCTTGACGAGACAGGGCCTCGAGCAGTACTTC
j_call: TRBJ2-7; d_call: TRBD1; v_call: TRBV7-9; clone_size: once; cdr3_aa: CASSAPRTGSYEQYF; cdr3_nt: TGTGCCAGCAGCGCCCCAAGGACAGGAAGCTACGAGCAGTACTTC
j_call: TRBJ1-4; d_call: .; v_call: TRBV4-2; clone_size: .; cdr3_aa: CASSGATQGTNEKLFF; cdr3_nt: TGTGCCAGCAGCGGAGCGACCCAGGGAACTAATGAAAAACTGTTTTTT
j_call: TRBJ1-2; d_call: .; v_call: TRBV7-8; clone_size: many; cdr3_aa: CASSSGTFTTLYGYTF; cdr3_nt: TGTGCCAGCAGCTCCGGGACATTTACGACGCTTTATGGCTACACCTTC